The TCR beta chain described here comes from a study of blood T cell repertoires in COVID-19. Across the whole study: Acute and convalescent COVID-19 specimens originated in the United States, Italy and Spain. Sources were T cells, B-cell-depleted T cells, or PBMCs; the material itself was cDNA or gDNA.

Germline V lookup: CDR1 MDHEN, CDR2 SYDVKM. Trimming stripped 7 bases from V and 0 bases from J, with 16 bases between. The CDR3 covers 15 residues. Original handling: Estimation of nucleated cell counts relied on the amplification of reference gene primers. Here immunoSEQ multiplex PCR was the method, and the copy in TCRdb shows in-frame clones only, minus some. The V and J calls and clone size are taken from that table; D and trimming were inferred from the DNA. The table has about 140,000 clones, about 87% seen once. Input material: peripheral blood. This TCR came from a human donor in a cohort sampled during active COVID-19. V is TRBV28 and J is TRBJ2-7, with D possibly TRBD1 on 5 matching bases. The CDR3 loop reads CASNSGATSSYEQYF. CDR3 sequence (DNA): TGTGCCAGCAACTCTGGGGCCACATCCTCCTACGAGCAGTACTTC.